This is a list of T cell receptor beta chains from one sample in a study of shared clonotypes between healthy human individuals. Profiling relied on immunoSEQ multiplex PCR, and the TCRdb table lists in-frame clones only, not all of them. The table lists 400,000 to 600,000 clones, over 60% of them singletons. Sequenced sample: PBMCs. Receptors originate from a woman between 35 and 50 years old in good health. Some clones in this sample may be carry-over from other donors' samples. Each CDR3 is given with its conserved first and last residue. Fields, in order: J gene, D gene, V gene, clone size, CDR3 length, CDR3 DNA, CDR3 protein. The D gene is left open where the match is weak. The size entry is marked missing in some rows and otherwise reads once, few, many or a size class.

>TRBJ1-1|TRBD1|TRBV11-2|.|11
TGTGCCAGCAGCCAAGGGACAGGGATGATCTTT
CASSQGTGMIF
>TRBJ1-2|.|TRBV15|.|15
TGTGCCACCAGCAGATCCTCGTATCCTAACTATGGCTACACCTTC
CATSRSSYPNYGYTF
>TRBJ1-1|.|TRBV5-1|.|14
TGCGCCAGCAGCAGGGACGGACAGAACACTGAAGCTTTCTTT
CASSRDGQNTEAFF
>TRBJ1-4|TRBD1|TRBV28|.|14
TGTGCCAGCAGAAGGGGGCAGGGAAATGAAAAACTGTTTTTT
CASRRGQGNEKLFF
>TRBJ2-3|TRBD1|TRBV25-1|few|11
TGTGCCATCTCGACAGGGGTTACGCAGTATTTT
CAISTGVTQYF
>TRBJ2-7|TRBD1|TRBV11-2|.|14
TGTGCCAGCAGCTTCTCCAGGGGGCCGTACGAGCAGTACTTC
CASSFSRGPYEQYF
>TRBJ2-3|TRBD2|TRBV27|.|19
TGTGCCAGCAGTCCCGGGACTAGCGGGTATCAGCGTGTCACAGATACGCAGTATTTT
CASSPGTSGYQRVTDTQYF
>TRBJ1-5|.|TRBV4-2|.|14
TGTGCCAGCAGCCAGAGCTCAAGCAATCAGCCCCAGCATTTT
CASSQSSSNQPQHF
>TRBJ2-2|.|TRBV18|.|16
TGTGCCAGCTCTTCCCCGCAGGAATCCAACACCGGGGAGCTGTTTTTT
CASSSPQESNTGELFF
>TRBJ1-1|.|TRBV5-1|.|17
TGCGCCAGCAGCTTGGGGGATAGCTGGGTCCCGAACACTGAAGCTTTCTTT
CASSLGDSWVPNTEAFF
>TRBJ1-2|.|TRBV6-4|.|13
TGTGCCAGCAGTGCCTCAGGACTCTATGGCTACACCTTC
CASSASGLYGYTF
>TRBJ2-3|TRBD2|TRBV9|.|17
TGTGCCAGCAGCGGCCCTCCCCGACTAGCGGAGACAGATACGCAGTATTTT
CASSGPPRLAETDTQYF
>TRBJ2-7|.|TRBV6-1|.|13
TGTGCCAGCAGTTGGGCCCCGAGGGACGAGCAGTACTTC
CASSWAPRDEQYF
>TRBJ2-5|TRBD2|TRBV5-8|.|15
TGTGCCAGCAGCACCTCTAGCGGGCCTAGGGAGACCCAGTACTTC
CASSTSSGPRETQYF
>TRBJ1-4|.|TRBV6-5|.|14
TGTGCCAGCGCAACGGGACACACTAATGAAAAACTGTTTTTT
CASATGHTNEKLFF
>TRBJ2-1|.|TRBV25-1|.|15
TGTGCCAGCAGTGAAGGGGGGAGTTCCTACAATGAGCAGTTCTTC
CASSEGGSSYNEQFF
>TRBJ1-4|.|TRBV6-6|.|13
TGTGCCAGCAGTTACGACGGGACAGAAAAACTGTTTTTT
CASSYDGTEKLFF
>TRBJ2-1|TRBD2|TRBV29-1|.|19
TGCAGCGTTGGCCCCTCGACTAGCGGGAGACAACCCTCCTACAATGAGCAGTTCTTC
CSVGPSTSGRQPSYNEQFF
>TRBJ2-7|TRBD2|TRBV18|once|14
TGTGCCAGCTCACCATCAGGGAGGGTCTACGAGCAGTACTTC
CASSPSGRVYEQYF
>TRBJ2-7|.|TRBV11-2|.|14
TGTGCCAGCAGCCGTACCGGGAGCCACCACGAGCAGTACTTC
CASSRTGSHHEQYF
>TRBJ2-2|.|TRBV19|many|15
TGTGCCAGTAGTATAGATCGTGGGGATATCGGGGAGCTGTTTTTT
CASSIDRGDIGELFF
>TRBJ1-2|.|TRBV12-1|.|15
TGTGCCAGCAGCTTTGTTCCGGCAGCTAACTATGGCTACACCTTC
CASSFVPAANYGYTF
>TRBJ2-1|.|TRBV15|.|14
TGTGCCACCAGCAGGGGCGGGACCATCAATGAGCAGTTCTTC
CATSRGGTINEQFF
>TRBJ1-2|.|TRBV30|.|13
TGTGCCTGGAGTGAACACCCGGGATACGGCTACACCTTC
CAWSEHPGYGYTF
>TRBJ2-2|TRBD1|TRBV19|many|14
TGTGCCAGTAGCCTAACAGGGGGCACCGGGGAGCTGTTTTTT
CASSLTGGTGELFF
>TRBJ2-7|.|TRBV4-1|few|17
TGCGCCAGCAGCCAAGTAGCACTAGGCTTCTCGGAGAAAGAGCAGTACTTC
CASSQVALGFSEKEQYF
>TRBJ2-7|TRBD2|TRBV10-3|.|14
TGTGCCATCACCCGGACTAGCGGCACCGTGGAGCAGTACTTC
CAITRTSGTVEQYF
>TRBJ2-7|.|TRBV5-6|.|15
TGTGCCAGCAGCTTGGACGCCGGGAACTCCTACGAGCAGTACTTC
CASSLDAGNSYEQYF
>TRBJ1-1|.|TRBV30|.|15
TGTGCCTGGAGGCCTAAAGGGGTAGAGGACACTGAAGCTTTCTTT
CAWRPKGVEDTEAFF
>TRBJ2-7|.|TRBV7-6|.|13
TGTGCCAGCAGCTCCTATAAGGGGTACGAGCAGTACTTC
CASSSYKGYEQYF
>TRBJ2-1|TRBD2|TRBV7-3|.|16
TGTGCCAGCAGCTATATCGGGACTAGCTCCTACAATGAGCAGTTCTTC
CASSYIGTSSYNEQFF
>TRBJ2-7|.|TRBV7-9|.|13
TGTGCCAGCAGCTTACCGGGAGTCTACGAGCAGTACTTC
CASSLPGVYEQYF
>TRBJ2-3|.|TRBV10-3|.|15
TGTGCCATCAGACGGGGTGAACGGAGCACAGATACGCAGTATTTT
CAIRRGERSTDTQYF
>TRBJ2-1|.|TRBV7-2|.|13
TGTGCCAGCAGCTTAGGAGGGAGTCGTGAGCAGTTCTTC
CASSLGGSREQFF
>TRBJ2-7|TRBD2|TRBV10-1|.|15
TGCGCCAGCAGTCCTCGACTAGCGGGAGCTTCCGAGCAGTACTTC
CASSPRLAGASEQYF
>TRBJ2-2|.|TRBV6-1|.|13
TGTGCCAGCAGCTGGGGGCGGGCCGGGGAGCTGTTTTTT
CASSWGRAGELFF
>TRBJ2-5|TRBD1|TRBV2|.|14
TGTGCCAGCAGCAAAGAGGCAGGGGGAGAGACCCAGTACTTC
CASSKEAGGETQYF
>TRBJ1-6|.|TRBV30|.|12
TGTGCCTGGGAACAGGGCGCGGGGACCCTCCACTTT
CAWEQGAGTLHF
>TRBJ2-1|TRBD2|TRBV6-5|few|15
TGTGCCAGCAGCGCTAGCGGGAGGGCCGGTTCTGAGCAGTTCTTC
CASSASGRAGSEQFF
>TRBJ2-3|.|TRBV28|.|16
TGTGCCAGCAGTCTAATTGGACAGCCCTCGGGAGATACGCAGTATTTT
CASSLIGQPSGDTQYF
>TRBJ2-3|TRBD2|TRBV18|.|14
TGTGCCAGCTCATCTAGCGGGAGCACAGATACGCAGTATTTT
CASSSSGSTDTQYF
>TRBJ2-1|.|TRBV5-1|.|16
TGCGCCAGCAGCTTGGCGGGGGGCTGGTCCTACAATGAGCAGTTCTTC
CASSLAGGWSYNEQFF
>TRBJ2-3|.|TRBV7-3|.|15
TGTGCCAGCAGCTTAGGGCGGTCCGGGGCAGATACGCAGTATTTT
CASSLGRSGADTQYF
>TRBJ2-7|.|TRBV10-3|once|14
TGTGCCATCAGTGAAGTACAGGGCGCCTACGAGCAGTACTTC
CAISEVQGAYEQYF
>TRBJ2-3|TRBD1|TRBV4-2|.|18
TGTGCCAGCAGCCAAGATCTAGTACAGGGGGGCAGCACAGATACGCAGTATTTT
CASSQDLVQGGSTDTQYF
>TRBJ1-2|TRBD1|TRBV6-1|.|14
TGTGCCAGCAGTGAACAGGGGGCAAACTATGGCTACACCTTC
CASSEQGANYGYTF
>TRBJ2-1|TRBD2|TRBV5-1|.|17
TGCGCCAGCAGCCCGGGAGGCGGGAGGTGGTCCTACAATGAGCAGTTCTTC
CASSPGGGRWSYNEQFF
>TRBJ2-2|.|TRBV4-3|.|13
TGCGCCAGCAGCCAGCGCAACACCGGGGAGCTGTTTTTT
CASSQRNTGELFF
>TRBJ1-1|.|TRBV5-1|.|14
TGCGCCAGCAGCTTGGCAGGGTGGGACACTGAAGCTTTCTTT
CASSLAGWDTEAFF
>TRBJ2-5|TRBD1|TRBV6-6|.|15
TGTGCCAGCAACCCCCAACAGGGGCACGGGGAGACCCAGTACTTC
CASNPQQGHGETQYF
>TRBJ2-2|.|TRBV10-1|.|13
TGCGCCAGCAGGCCGTATCCAACCGGGGAGCTGTTTTTT
CASRPYPTGELFF
>TRBJ2-1|TRBD2|TRBV7-9|.|16
TGTGCCAGCAGCTTAGCGGTGGCGGGAGCTTTAGGTGAGCAGTTCTTC
CASSLAVAGALGEQFF
>TRBJ1-2|.|TRBV4-3|.|16
TGCGCCAGCAGCCAAGCAACCAGGACCTCTAACTATGGCTACACCTTC
CASSQATRTSNYGYTF